Each of the 16 T cell receptor beta chains below was sequenced from the same sample in a study of shared clonotypes between healthy human individuals. Profiled with immunoSEQ multiplex PCR; TCRdb holds only in-frame clones, not every one. This table has approximately 2.5 million clones, 93% appearing once. The sample comprised naive CD4+ T cells from PBMCs. Subset of the sample: CD45RA+ positively selected. The receptors come from a man aged 18 to 35 in good health. Some clones in this sample may be carry-over from other donors' samples.

The chain's CDR3 is CASSVAAGGLETQYF. For the CDR3, the DNA is TGTGCCAGCAGCGTAGCGGCAGGGGGCTTGGAGACCCAGTACTTC. The chain carries TRBV9 and TRBJ2-5, with 8 positions matching TRBD1. V lost 0 bases to trimming and J lost 5 bases; unmatched junction nucleotides: 6. The germline V gene has CDR1 SGDLS and CDR2 YYNGEE. The CDR3 spans 15 residues. Filled out from reference TRBV9 and TRBJ2-5, the complete variable domain reads DSGVTQTPKHLITATGQRVTLRCSPRSGDLSVYWYQQSLDQGLQFLIQYYNGEERAKGNILERFSAQQFPDLHSELNLSSLELGDSALYFCASSVAAGGLETQYFGPGTRLLVL.

The rearrangement uses TRBV6-1 and TRBJ1-2, with D uncertain. The CDR3 runs to 13 residues. With 6 bases removed from V and 5 bases from J, the gap between germline ends came to 13 bases. The germline V gene encodes CDR1 MNHNS and CDR2 SASEGT. The CDR3 is CASRITGGYGYTF. The CDR3 DNA follows: TGTGCCAGCAGAATAACGGGAGGGTATGGCTACACCTTC.

The chain has TRBV28 and TRBJ1-2, with D possibly matching TRBD1 (5 bases). The germline CDR1 and CDR2 sequences are MDHEN and SYDVKM. The CDR3 length is 15 residues. V lost 7 bases and J lost 2, with 17 bases in between. CDR3 DNA: TGTGCCAGCACATACCCGGGGACCCACAACTATGGCTACACCTTC. As protein: CASTYPGTHNYGYTF.

The chain has TRBV19 and TRBJ2-7; a weak D match, TRBD1 (6 bases). Germline values: CDR1 LNHDA, CDR2 SQIVND (reference sequence). This CDR3 is 15 amino acids long. Trimming removed 1 base at V and 4 bases at J, with 14 bases between. The CDR3 region is CASSIGYGQWYEQYF. CDR3 DNA sequence: TGTGCCAGTAGTATAGGTTACGGACAGTGGTACGAGCAGTACTTC.

This clone was picked up one time. The chain uses TRBV29-1 and TRBJ2-2, with 7 bases that match TRBD2. CDR3 length: 14 residues. Unmatched junction bases numbered 8, after V lost 6 bases and J lost 4 bases. Germline V gives CDR1 SQVTM, CDR2 ANQGSEA. The CDR3 sequence is CSVGRLAATGELFF. The CDR3 nucleotides read TGCAGCGTCGGCCGACTAGCCGCCACCGGGGAGCTGTTTTTT.

About this clone itself: At the DNA level, this CDR3 is encoded by other sequences in the same sample as well. The chain couples TRBV6-1 to TRBJ2-7; no definite D call. Trimming took 3 bases from V and 4 from J, leaving 4 bases between them. The CDR3 runs to 11 residues. Germline V gene data show CDR1 as MNHNS and CDR2 as SASEGT. CDR3 in amino acids: CASSDGYEQYF. The DNA of the CDR3 is TGTGCCAGCAGTGACGGGTACGAGCAGTACTTC.

The chain links TRBV28 to TRBJ2-5; TRBD1 matches at 8 bases. The better agreement between TRBJ2-7 and the DNA end casts doubt on the J call. Per germline, CDR1 MDHEN and CDR2 SYDVKM. The CDR3 loop spans 13 amino acids. The CDR3 DNA reads TGTGCCAGCAGTTTGGACAGGGCCCACGAGCAGTACTTC. Translation: CASSLDRAHEQYF.

This chain connects TRBV4-2 to TRBJ2-7, with 11 bases lining up with TRBD2. V gave up 4 bases and J gave up 2 bases; unmatched junction bases: 10. The CDR3 is made up of 17 amino acids. Germline CDR1 and CDR2: LGHNA and YNFKEQ. The CDR3 loop reads CASSRTGLADVTYEQYF. For the CDR3, the DNA is TGTGCCAGCAGCCGAACGGGACTAGCGGACGTTACCTACGAGCAGTACTTC.

A remark on this clone: One end of the junction is discordant with germline, which a read error may explain. The sample contains more than one DNA sequence encoding this CDR3. The rearrangement uses TRBV7-2 and TRBJ2-7; tentative D call: TRBD2 (7 bases). This CDR3 comprises 14 residues. CDR1 SGHTA and CDR2 FQGNSA come from the germline V gene. This CDR3 reads CASSREGGVYEQYF. CDR3 DNA: TGCGCCAGCAGCAGAGAAGGGGGGGTCTACGAGCAGTACTTC.

This clone has only one observation. The rearrangement joins TRBV7-3 to TRBJ2-3; 11 bases fit TRBD2. Per germline, CDR1 SGHTA and CDR2 FQGTGA. The CDR3 spans 16 residues. The V gene end was trimmed by 5 bases and the J gene end by 1 base; junction bases not matched to a gene: 5. The CDR3 nucleotides are TGTGCCAGCAGCGGTCTAGCGGGAGGAGGCACAGATACGCAGTATTTT. It translates to CASSGLAGGGTDTQYF.

In regard to this clone: Compared with germline, one end of the junction differs, possibly owing to a read error. CDR3 residues: CASSWPQAGGPIFNF. The CDR3 nucleotides read TGTGCCAGCAGCTGGCCCCAAGCGGGAGGGCCGATTTTTAACTTC. V is TRBV7-9 and J is TRBJ2-5; TRBD2 aligns across 10 bases. The CDR3 length is 15 residues. Germline V gene lookup returns CDR1 SEHNR and CDR2 FQNEAQ (reference sequence).

V is TRBV25-1 and J is TRBJ2-5; D is tentatively TRBD1 or TRBD2 (6 bases each). The germline gives CDR1 MGHDK, CDR2 SYGVNS. V lost 3 bases to trimming and J lost 4 bases, with 9 bases between them. The CDR3 is 13 residues long. CDR3 sequence (DNA): TGTGCCAGCAGTGAGGGGGGCAGAGAGACCCAGTACTTC. Translation: CASSEGGRETQYF.

The CDR3 DNA follows: TGTGCCAGCAGTATAGGGACAGGGACCACTGAAGCTTTCTTT. Its protein product is CASSIGTGTTEAFF. The gene calls are TRBV2 and TRBJ1-1, with 9 bases that match TRBD1. V shed 5 bases and J 4 bases; nucleotides not matched to a gene: 5. Germline V lookup: CDR1 SNHLY, CDR2 FYNNEI. This CDR3 has 14 residues.

This clone was observed once. This chain's CDR3 is CASRKNRQGIYEQYF. The DNA for the CDR3 is TGTGCCAGCAGGAAAAATAGACAGGGAATCTACGAGCAGTACTTC. The chain uses TRBV6-5 and TRBJ2-7; TRBD1 matches 7 bases. Germline CDR1 is MNHEY and CDR2 is SVGAGI. The CDR3 has 15 residues. Losses at the gene ends were 6 bases for V and 3 bases for J; bases not matched to a gene: 11.

The V call is TRBV4-3, the J call TRBJ2-7; TRBD2 agrees at 12 bases. CDR1 and CDR2 (germline): LGHNA, YSLEER. There are 15 residues in the CDR3. V was clipped by 1 base and J by 2 bases; unmatched bases: 0. In nucleotides, the CDR3 is TGCGCCAGCAGCCAAGGGACTAGCGGGGCCTACGAGCAGTACTTC. It yields the protein CASSQGTSGAYEQYF.

V usage is TRBV7-2 and J usage is TRBJ2-5, with D maybe TRBD2 (6 bases). The CDR3 runs to 14 residues. CDR1 is SGHTA, CDR2 FQGNSA, per germline. The germline V and J ends were trimmed by 2 bases and 11 bases, with 18 bases remaining between them. CDR3 sequence (DNA): TGTGCCAGCAGCTTATTTCGCGGGGCCCGGGAGCAGTACTTC. Translating it yields CASSLFRGAREQYF.